Each of the 22 T cell receptor beta chains below was sequenced from the same sample in a study of shared clonotypes between healthy human individuals. Sequenced by immunoSEQ multiplex PCR; TCRdb stores in-frame clones only, minus some. The table has 1,500,000 or so clones, 98% to 99% seen once; the top ten hold 0.36%. The sequencing sample was made of naive CD4+ T cells sorted from blood. Described subset: CD45RA+ positively selected. The source of these receptors is a man aged 25 to 45 in good health.

The V call is TRBV10-1, the J call TRBJ2-1, with D hard to call. The length of the CDR3 is 15 residues. V lost 6 bases to trimming and J lost 5 bases, with 17 bases between them. From germline, CDR1 is WNHNN and CDR2 SYGVQD (reference sequence). CDR3 region: CASSGPRSGDNEQFF. As DNA, the CDR3 is TGCGCCAGCAGCGGACCCCGAAGTGGTGACAATGAGCAGTTCTTC.

V usage is TRBV7-2 and J usage is TRBJ2-1, with TRBD2 matching 8 bases. Looked up from germline, CDR1 is SGHTA and CDR2 is FQGNSA. J lost 4 bases, V lost 5 bases, and 7 bases had no gene match. The CDR3 length is 15 residues. The CDR3 region is CASSRSGGPYNEQFF. Written as DNA, the CDR3 is TGTGCCAGCAGCCGAAGCGGGGGACCATACAATGAGCAGTTCTTC.

The rearrangement uses TRBV18 and TRBJ2-5; 10 bases match TRBD1. The CDR3 spans 14 residues. The J segment lost 3 bases and the V segment lost 5 bases, leaving 3 bases of the junction unmatched. CDR1 and CDR2 from the germline V gene are KGHSH and LQKENI. CDR3 DNA: TGTGCCAGCTCATACGGGACAGGGGAAGAGACCCAGTACTTC. Encoded protein: CASSYGTGEETQYF.

CDR3: CAPRGPDINYGYTF. CDR3 in DNA: TGTGCCCCCCGGGGTCCAGATATTAACTATGGCTACACCTTC. The rearrangement uses TRBV6-5 and TRBJ1-2, with D hard to call. V dropped 11 bases and J dropped 1 base, with 17 bases sitting between them. Germline CDR1 MNHEY, CDR2 SVGAGI. The length of the CDR3 is 14 residues.

This chain uses TRBV7-9 with TRBJ1-3, with D hard to call. V gave up 5 bases and J gave up 8 bases, with 10 bases separating them. The germline V gene encodes CDR1 SEHNR and CDR2 FQNEAQ (reference sequence). The CDR3 covers 12 residues. CDR3 residues: CASSPRPDTIYF. CDR3 in DNA: TGTGCCAGCAGCCCCCGCCCGGACACCATATATTTT.

This clone has only one observation. This sequence joins TRBV2 and TRBJ1-5; 12 positions match TRBD1. Germline V gene data show CDR1 as SNHLY and CDR2 as FYNNEI. This CDR3 has 17 residues. Losses at the gene ends were 4 bases for V and 3 bases for J; bases not matched to a gene: 7. This CDR3 is CASSGRDRGRANQPQHF. CDR3 DNA: TGTGCCAGCAGTGGCCGGGACAGGGGGCGGGCCAATCAGCCCCAGCATTTT.

The V call is TRBV9, the J call TRBJ2-1; weak D call: TRBD2 (6 bases). The germline V gene encodes CDR1 SGDLS and CDR2 YYNGEE. Trimming left V 2 bases short and J 5 bases short, with 14 bases between. The CDR3 runs to 15 residues. The CDR3 sequence is CASSVWPGEDNEQFF. The DNA of the CDR3 is TGTGCCAGCAGCGTGTGGCCGGGAGAGGACAATGAGCAGTTCTTC.

The V and J genes are TRBV4-2 and TRBJ1-1; D not resolved. CDR1 LGHNA and CDR2 YNFKEQ come from the germline V gene. The CDR3 length is 16 residues. Trimming stripped 0 bases from V and 0 bases from J, with 11 bases between. CDR3 region: CASSQDRSSMNTEAFF. The CDR3 DNA is TGTGCCAGCAGCCAAGATCGTTCATCAATGAACACTGAAGCTTTCTTT.

J is TRBJ2-5 and V is TRBV10-3, with TRBD2 matching 8 bases. In germline, CDR1 is ENHRY, CDR2 SYGVKD. V shed 5 bases, J shed 4 bases, and the junction held 6 bases outside the gene matches. The CDR3 consists of 14 residues. CDR3 in amino acids: CAISSPGRGETQYF. The CDR3 DNA follows: TGTGCCATCAGTTCTCCCGGGAGGGGAGAGACCCAGTACTTC.

V is TRBV6-1 and J is TRBJ2-1; no firm D call. The CDR3 is 15 amino acids. Trimming removed 3 bases from V and 0 bases from J, with 9 bases in between. Germline loops: CDR1 MNHNS, CDR2 SASEGT. CDR3 coding DNA: TGTGCCAGCAGTGAGCAGGAGAGCTCCTACAATGAGCAGTTCTTC. It translates to CASSEQESSYNEQFF.

V is TRBV27 and J is TRBJ2-3; 9 bases are a match to TRBD1. The CDR3 is 16 residues long. Germline CDR1 reads MNHEY; CDR2 reads SMNVEV (reference sequence). J lost 4 bases, V lost 5 bases, and 10 bases had no gene match. The CDR3 bases are TGTGCCAGCAGTCGCCGGGACAGGGATATCGCAGATACGCAGTATTTT. Residues: CASSRRDRDIADTQYF.

V is TRBV2 and J is TRBJ2-7; 14 bases are a match to TRBD2. With V trimmed by 4 bases and J by 4 bases, 3 bases remained unmatched. This CDR3 region has 15 residues. Germline CDR1 reads SNHLY; CDR2 reads FYNNEI. The CDR3 reads CASSGGLAGVYEQYF. For the CDR3, the DNA is TGTGCCAGCAGTGGGGGACTAGCGGGAGTTTACGAGCAGTACTTC.

In this sample, this clone turned up once. This rearrangement joins TRBV6-1 to TRBJ2-3, with D unresolved. The germline CDR1 and CDR2 sequences are MNHNS and SASEGT. Deletions cut 1 base from V and 6 bases from J, with 17 bases between. The CDR3 is 16 amino acids. CDR3 in amino acids: CASSEVVRNFKDTQYF. The CDR3 DNA follows: TGTGCCAGCAGTGAAGTCGTCAGGAACTTTAAGGATACGCAGTATTTT.

The CDR3 is CSTTRGEDTEAFF. Here the CDR3 DNA reads TGCAGCACCACAAGGGGTGAGGACACTGAAGCTTTCTTT. V usage is TRBV29-1 and J usage is TRBJ1-1; D perhaps matches TRBD1 (5 bases). The germline V gene has CDR1 SQVTM and CDR2 ANQGSEA. The CDR3 has 13 amino acids. The germline V and J ends were trimmed by 8 bases and 3 bases, with 16 bases remaining between them. Complete variable domain (other parts from reference TRBV29-1 and TRBJ1-1): SAVISQKPSRDICQRGTSLTIQCQVDSQVTMMFWYRQQPGQSLTLIATANQGSEATYESGFVIDKFPISRPNLTFSTLTVSNMSPEDSSIYLCSTTRGEDTEAFFGQGTRLTVV.

The CDR3 region has the DNA TGTGCCAGCAGTTCGGACAGGGCAGATACGCAGTATTTT. Translated: CASSSDRADTQYF. The V call is TRBV6-6, the J call TRBJ2-3; TRBD1 matches at 8 bases. CDR1 and CDR2 from the germline V gene are MNHNY and SVGAGI (reference sequence). J lost 4 bases, V lost 4 bases, and 1 base had no gene match. The CDR3 length is 13 residues.

This clone came up once. V usage is TRBV18 and J usage is TRBJ2-1; perhaps TRBD1 as D (6 bases). CDR3 length: 16 residues. In germline, CDR1 is KGHSH, CDR2 LQKENI. V shed 4 bases and J shed 5 bases, with 18 bases lying between them. Here the CDR3 DNA reads TGTGCCAGCTCACTTCCCGACAGGAAAGTTAACAATGAGCAGTTCTTC. Translated: CASSLPDRKVNNEQFF.

In this sample, this clone turned up a few times. The chain has TRBV29-1 and TRBJ1-2; D not certain. The CDR3 runs 13 residues. Germline-derived CDR1 and CDR2 are SQVTM and ANQGSEA. V lost 2 bases and J lost 4, with 11 bases in between. DNA for the CDR3: TGCAGCGTTGAAATCCCCGGATTCTATGGCTACACCTTC. Its translation is CSVEIPGFYGYTF. Full variable domain (rest looked up from reference TRBV29-1 and TRBJ1-2): SAVISQKPSRDICQRGTSLTIQCQVDSQVTMMFWYRQQPGQSLTLIATANQGSEATYESGFVIDKFPISRPNLTFSTLTVSNMSPEDSSIYLCSVEIPGFYGYTFGSGTRLTVV.

The chain carries TRBV28 and TRBJ1-5; 7 bases align to TRBD1. CDR1 and CDR2 (germline): MDHEN, SYDVKM. Trimming took 6 bases from V and 5 from J; bases not matched to a gene: 7. CDR3 length equals 14 residues. CDR3 in amino acids: CASRSGTVYQPQHF. The CDR3 DNA sequence: TGTGCCAGCAGAAGTGGGACAGTTTATCAGCCCCAGCATTTT.

V usage is TRBV19 and J usage is TRBJ1-1; D gene uncertain. V was trimmed by 0 bases and J by 0 bases, leaving 5 bases between them. This CDR3 has 14 residues. CDR1 is LNHDA, CDR2 SQIVND, per germline (reference sequence). The CDR3 DNA reads as TGTGCCAGTAGTATAGATCCGGTGAACACTGAAGCTTTCTTT. Translated: CASSIDPVNTEAFF.

The rearrangement links TRBV5-5 to TRBJ1-5; tentative D call: TRBD1 (5 bases). V was pared by 4 bases and J by 7 bases, with 27 bases between. Germline assignment: CDR1 SGHKS and CDR2 YYEKEE (reference sequence). This CDR3 has 18 amino acids. As DNA, the CDR3 is TGTGCCAGCAGCCGATTTATTGGGGTAGGCAGGGTGGAGCAGCCCCAGCATTTT. It translates to CASSRFIGVGRVEQPQHF.

J is TRBJ1-5 and V is TRBV9, with D possibly being TRBD1 (6 bases). Per the germline V gene, CDR1 is SGDLS and CDR2 is YYNGEE. CDR3 size: 13 residues. V lost 4 bases to trimming and J lost 3 bases, with 8 bases between them. This CDR3 reads CASSKGVNQPQHF. The CDR3 DNA is TGTGCCAGCAGCAAGGGGGTCAATCAGCCCCAGCATTTT.

The J gene is TRBJ2-5, the V gene TRBV30; 12 bases match TRBD2. The CDR3 consists of 17 residues. In germline, CDR1 is GTSNPN, CDR2 SVGIG (reference sequence). Trimming cost V 0 bases and J 4 bases; bases outside gene matches: 9. The CDR3 spells CAWSVFIGLAGPETQYF. The CDR3 DNA reads as TGTGCCTGGAGTGTATTTATCGGACTAGCGGGACCAGAGACCCAGTACTTC.